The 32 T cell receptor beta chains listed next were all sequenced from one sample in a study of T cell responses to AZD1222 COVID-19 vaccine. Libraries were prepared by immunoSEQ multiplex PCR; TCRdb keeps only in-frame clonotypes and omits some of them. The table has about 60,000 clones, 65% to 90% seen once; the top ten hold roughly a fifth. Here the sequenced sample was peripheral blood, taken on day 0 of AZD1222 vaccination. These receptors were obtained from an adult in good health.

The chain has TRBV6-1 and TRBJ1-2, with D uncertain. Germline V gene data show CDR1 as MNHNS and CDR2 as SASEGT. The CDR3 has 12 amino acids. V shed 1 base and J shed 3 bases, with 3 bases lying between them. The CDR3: CASSEVHYGYTF. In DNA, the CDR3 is TGTGCCAGCAGTGAAGTCCACTATGGCTACACCTTC.

DNA of the CDR3: TGTGCCAGCAGCCGCACAGATAATCAGCCCCAGCATTTT. Protein: CASSRTDNQPQHF. The chain uses TRBV11-2 and TRBJ1-5; no reliable D call. Germline lookup yields CDR1 SGHAT and CDR2 FQNNGV. Trimming cost V 5 bases and J 4 bases, with 9 bases left between them. This CDR3 spans 13 amino acids.

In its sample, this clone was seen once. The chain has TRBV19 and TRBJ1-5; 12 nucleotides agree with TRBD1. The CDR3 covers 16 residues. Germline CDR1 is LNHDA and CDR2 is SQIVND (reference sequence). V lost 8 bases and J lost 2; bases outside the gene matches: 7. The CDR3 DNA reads TGTGCCAGTTCCGGGACAGGGGGCTTCGGCAATCAGCCCCAGCATTTT. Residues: CASSGTGGFGNQPQHF.

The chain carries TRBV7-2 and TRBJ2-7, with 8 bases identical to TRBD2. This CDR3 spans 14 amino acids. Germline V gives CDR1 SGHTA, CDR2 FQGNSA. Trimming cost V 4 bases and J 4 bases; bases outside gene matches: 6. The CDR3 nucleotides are TGTGCCAGCAGCTCGGGACTAGGAGGTTACGAGCAGTACTTC. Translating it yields CASSSGLGGYEQYF.

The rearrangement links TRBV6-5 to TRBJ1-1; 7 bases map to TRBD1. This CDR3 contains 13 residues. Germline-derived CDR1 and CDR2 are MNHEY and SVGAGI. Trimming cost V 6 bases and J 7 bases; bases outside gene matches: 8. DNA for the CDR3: TGTGCCAGCAGCCAGGGGGTTTTGGTTGAAGCTTTCTTT. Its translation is CASSQGVLVEAFF.

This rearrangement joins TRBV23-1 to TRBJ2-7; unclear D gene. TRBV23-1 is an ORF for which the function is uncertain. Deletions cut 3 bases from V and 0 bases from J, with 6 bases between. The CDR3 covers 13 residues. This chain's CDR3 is CASSHESSYEQYF. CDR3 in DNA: TGCGCCAGCAGTCATGAGAGCTCCTACGAGCAGTACTTC.

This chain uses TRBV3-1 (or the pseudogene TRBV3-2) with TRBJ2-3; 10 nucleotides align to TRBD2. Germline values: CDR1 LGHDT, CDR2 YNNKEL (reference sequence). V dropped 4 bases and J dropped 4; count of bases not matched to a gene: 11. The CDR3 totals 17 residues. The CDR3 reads CASSRLAAGGFADTQYF. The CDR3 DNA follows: TGTGCCAGCAGCCGATTGGCAGCGGGGGGGTTCGCAGATACGCAGTATTTT.

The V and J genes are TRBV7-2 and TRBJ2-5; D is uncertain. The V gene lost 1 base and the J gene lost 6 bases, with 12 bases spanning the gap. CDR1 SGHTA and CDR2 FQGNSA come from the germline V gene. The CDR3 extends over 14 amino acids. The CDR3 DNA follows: TGTGCCAGCAGCTTAGAGAGTAGCTTAAAGACCCAGTACTTC. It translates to CASSLESSLKTQYF.

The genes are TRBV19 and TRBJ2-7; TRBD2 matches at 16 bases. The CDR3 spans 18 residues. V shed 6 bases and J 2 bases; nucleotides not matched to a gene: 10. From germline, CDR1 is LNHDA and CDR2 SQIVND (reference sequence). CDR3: CASSRRGLAGGETYEQYF. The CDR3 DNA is TGTGCCAGTAGCCGCAGGGGACTAGCGGGGGGGGAGACCTACGAGCAGTACTTC.

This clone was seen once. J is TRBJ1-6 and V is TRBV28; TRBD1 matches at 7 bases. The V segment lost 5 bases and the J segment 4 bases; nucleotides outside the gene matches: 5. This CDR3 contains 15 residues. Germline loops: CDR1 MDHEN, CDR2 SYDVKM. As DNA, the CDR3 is TGTGCCAGCAGTCCTCAGGGACAGTATAATTCACCCCTCCACTTT. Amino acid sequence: CASSPQGQYNSPLHF.

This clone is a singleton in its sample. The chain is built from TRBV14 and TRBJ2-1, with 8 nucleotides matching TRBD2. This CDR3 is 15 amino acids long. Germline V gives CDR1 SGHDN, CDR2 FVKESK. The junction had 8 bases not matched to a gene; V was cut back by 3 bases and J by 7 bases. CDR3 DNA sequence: TGTGCCAGCAGCCACCGGACGGGGGGGCTAAATGAGCAGTTCTTC. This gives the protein CASSHRTGGLNEQFF. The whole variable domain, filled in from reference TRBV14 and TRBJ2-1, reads EAGVTQFPSHSVIEKGQTVTLRCDPISGHDNLYWYRRVMGKEIKFLLHFVKESKQDESGMPNNRFLAERTGGTYSTLKVQPAELEDSGVYFCASSHRTGGLNEQFFGPGTRLTVL.

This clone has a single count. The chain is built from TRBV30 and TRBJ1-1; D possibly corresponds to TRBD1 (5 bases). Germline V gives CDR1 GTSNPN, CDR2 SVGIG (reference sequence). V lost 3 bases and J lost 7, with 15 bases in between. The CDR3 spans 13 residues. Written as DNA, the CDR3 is TGTGCCTGGAGATATAATCGGGGGATTGAAGCTTTCTTT. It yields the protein CAWRYNRGIEAFF. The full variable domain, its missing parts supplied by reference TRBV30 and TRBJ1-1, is SQTIHQWPATLVQPVGSPLSLECTVEGTSNPNLYWYRQAAGRGLQLLFYSVGIGQISSEVPQNLSASRPQDRQFILSSKKLLLSDSGFYLCAWRYNRGIEAFFGQGTRLTVV.

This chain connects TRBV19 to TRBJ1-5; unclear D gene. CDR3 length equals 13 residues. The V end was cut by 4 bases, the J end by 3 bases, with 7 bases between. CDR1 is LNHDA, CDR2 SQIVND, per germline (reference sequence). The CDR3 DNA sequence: TGTGCCAGTAGTACTCTTAACAATCAGCCCCAGCATTTT. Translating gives CASSTLNNQPQHF.

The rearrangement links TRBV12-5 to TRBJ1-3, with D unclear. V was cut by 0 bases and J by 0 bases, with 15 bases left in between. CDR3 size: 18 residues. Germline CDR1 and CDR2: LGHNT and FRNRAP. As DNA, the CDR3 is TGTGCTAGTGGTTTGGTCTTTTTCGTGGGGATCTCTGGAAACACCATATATTTT. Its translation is CASGLVFFVGISGNTIYF. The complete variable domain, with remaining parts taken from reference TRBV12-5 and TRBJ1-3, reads DARVTQTPRHKVTEMGQEVTMRCQPILGHNTVFWYRQTMMQGLELLAYFRNRAPLDDSGMPKDRFSAEMPDATLATLKIQPSEPRDSAVYFCASGLVFFVGISGNTIYFGEGSWLTVV.

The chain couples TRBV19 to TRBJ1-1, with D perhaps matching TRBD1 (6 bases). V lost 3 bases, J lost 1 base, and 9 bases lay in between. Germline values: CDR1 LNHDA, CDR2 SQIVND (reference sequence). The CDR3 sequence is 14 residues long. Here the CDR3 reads CASSMDRRNTEAFF. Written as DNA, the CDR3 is TGTGCCAGTAGTATGGACAGAAGGAACACTGAAGCTTTCTTT.

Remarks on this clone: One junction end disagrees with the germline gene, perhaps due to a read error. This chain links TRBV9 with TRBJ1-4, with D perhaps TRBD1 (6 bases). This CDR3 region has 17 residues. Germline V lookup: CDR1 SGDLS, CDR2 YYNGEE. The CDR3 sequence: CASSARPGADVNEELFF. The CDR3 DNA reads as TGTGCCAGCAGCGCTCGTCCGGGGGCCGACGTCAATGAAGAACTGTTTTTT.

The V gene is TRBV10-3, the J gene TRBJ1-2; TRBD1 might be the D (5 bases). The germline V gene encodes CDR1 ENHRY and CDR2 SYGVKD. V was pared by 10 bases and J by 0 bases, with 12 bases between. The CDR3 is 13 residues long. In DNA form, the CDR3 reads TGTGCCACCGGGACGGACTCTAACTATGGCTACACCTTC. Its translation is CATGTDSNYGYTF.

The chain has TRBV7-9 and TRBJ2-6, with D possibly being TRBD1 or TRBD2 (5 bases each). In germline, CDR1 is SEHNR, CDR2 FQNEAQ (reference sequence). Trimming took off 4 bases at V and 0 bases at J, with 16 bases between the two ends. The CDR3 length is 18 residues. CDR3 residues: CASSSWGRLSSGANVLTF. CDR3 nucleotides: TGTGCCAGCAGCTCGTGGGGACGCTTAAGCTCTGGGGCCAACGTCCTGACTTTC.

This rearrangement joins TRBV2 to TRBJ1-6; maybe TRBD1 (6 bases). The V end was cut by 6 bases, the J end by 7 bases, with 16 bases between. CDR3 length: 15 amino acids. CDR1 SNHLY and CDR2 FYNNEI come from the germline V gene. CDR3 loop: CASREPGALNSPLHF. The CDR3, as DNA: TGTGCCAGCAGGGAACCAGGGGCGTTAAATTCACCCCTCCACTTT. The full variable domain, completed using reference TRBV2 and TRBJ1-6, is EPEVTQTPSHQVTQMGQEVILRCVPISNHLYFYWYRQILGQKVEFLVSFYNNEISEKSEIFDDQFSVERPDGSNFTLKIRSTKLEDSAMYFCASREPGALNSPLHFGNGTRLTVT.

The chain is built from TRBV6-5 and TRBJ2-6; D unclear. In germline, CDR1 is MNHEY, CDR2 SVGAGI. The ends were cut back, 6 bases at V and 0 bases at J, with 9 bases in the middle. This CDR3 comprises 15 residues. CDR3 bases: TGTGCCAGCAGGGACGTCAGCTCTGGGGCCAACGTCCTGACTTTC. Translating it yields CASRDVSSGANVLTF.

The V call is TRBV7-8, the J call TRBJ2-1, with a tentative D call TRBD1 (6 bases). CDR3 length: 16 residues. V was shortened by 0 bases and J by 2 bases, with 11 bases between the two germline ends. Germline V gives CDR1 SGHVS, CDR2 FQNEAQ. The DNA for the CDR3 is TGTGCCAGCAGCTTAGCGGTAGGGGGAGCCTACAATGAGCAGTTCTTC. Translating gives CASSLAVGGAYNEQFF.

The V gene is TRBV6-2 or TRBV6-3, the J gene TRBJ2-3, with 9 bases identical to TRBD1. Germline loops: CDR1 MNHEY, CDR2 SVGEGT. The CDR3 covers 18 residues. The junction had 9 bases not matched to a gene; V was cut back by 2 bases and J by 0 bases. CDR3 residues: CASSYVLGQGSSTDTQYF. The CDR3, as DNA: TGTGCCAGCAGTTACGTCCTGGGACAGGGCTCTAGCACAGATACGCAGTATTTT.

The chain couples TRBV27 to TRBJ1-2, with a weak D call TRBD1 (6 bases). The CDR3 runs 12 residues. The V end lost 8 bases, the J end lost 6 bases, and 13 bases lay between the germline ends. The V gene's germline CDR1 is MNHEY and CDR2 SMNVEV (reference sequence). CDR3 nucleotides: TGTGCCAGCCCCGCCCAGGGGAATGGCTACACCTTC. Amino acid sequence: CASPAQGNGYTF.

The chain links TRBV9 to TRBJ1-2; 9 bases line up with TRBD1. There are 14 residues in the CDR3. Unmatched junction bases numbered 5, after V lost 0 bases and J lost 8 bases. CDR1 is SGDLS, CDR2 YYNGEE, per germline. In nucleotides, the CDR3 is TGTGCCAGCAGCGTAGGGACAGGGGTGAACGGCTACACCTTC. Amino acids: CASSVGTGVNGYTF.

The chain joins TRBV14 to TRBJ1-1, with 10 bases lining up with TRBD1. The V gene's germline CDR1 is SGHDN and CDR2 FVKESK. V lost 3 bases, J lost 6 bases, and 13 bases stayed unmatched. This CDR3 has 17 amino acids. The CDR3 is CASSHRQGAQTVSEAFF. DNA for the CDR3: TGTGCCAGCAGCCATAGACAGGGGGCGCAGACCGTTTCTGAAGCTTTCTTT.

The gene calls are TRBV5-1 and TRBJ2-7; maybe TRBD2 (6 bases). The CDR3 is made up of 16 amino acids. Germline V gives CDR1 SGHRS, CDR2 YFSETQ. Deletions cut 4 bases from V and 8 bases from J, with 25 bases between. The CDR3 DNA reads TGCGCCAGCAGCGCGACAGTCGGGGGACCCGTTGACCAGCAGTACTTC. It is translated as CASSATVGGPVDQQYF. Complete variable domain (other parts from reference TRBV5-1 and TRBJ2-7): KAGVTQTPRYLIKTRGQQVTLSCSPISGHRSVSWYQQTPGQGLQFLFEYFSETQRNKGNFPGRFSGRQFSNSRSEMNVSTLELGDSALYLCASSATVGGPVDQQYFGPGTRLTVT.

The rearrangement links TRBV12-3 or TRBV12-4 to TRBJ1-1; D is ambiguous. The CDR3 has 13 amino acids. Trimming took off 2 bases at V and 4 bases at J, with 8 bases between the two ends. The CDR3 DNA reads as TGTGCCAGCAGTTTACGGGGTAGCACTGAAGCTTTCTTT. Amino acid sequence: CASSLRGSTEAFF.

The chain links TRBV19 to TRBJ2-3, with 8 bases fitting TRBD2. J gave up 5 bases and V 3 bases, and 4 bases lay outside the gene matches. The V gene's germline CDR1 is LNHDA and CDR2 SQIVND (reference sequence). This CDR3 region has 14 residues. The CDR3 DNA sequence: TGTGCCAGTAGTATGGGACTAGTGGGAGATACGCAGTATTTT. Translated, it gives CASSMGLVGDTQYF.

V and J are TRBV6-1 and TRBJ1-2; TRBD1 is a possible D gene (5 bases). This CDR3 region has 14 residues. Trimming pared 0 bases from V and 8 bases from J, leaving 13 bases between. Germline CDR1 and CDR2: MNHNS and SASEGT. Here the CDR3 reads CASSEARGGGGYTF. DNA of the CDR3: TGTGCCAGCAGTGAAGCGCGGGGGGGTGGCGGCTACACCTTC.

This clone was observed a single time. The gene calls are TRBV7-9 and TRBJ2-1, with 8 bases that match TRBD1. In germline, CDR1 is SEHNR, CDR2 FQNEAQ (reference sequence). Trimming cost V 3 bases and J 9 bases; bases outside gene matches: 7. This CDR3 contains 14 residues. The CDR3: CASSLDQGATEQFF. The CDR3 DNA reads TGTGCCAGCAGCTTGGATCAGGGGGCGACTGAGCAGTTCTTC.

CDR3 in amino acids: CASSIVPGQKSNTEAFF. CDR3 coding DNA: TGTGCCAGTAGTATAGTCCCGGGACAAAAATCGAACACTGAAGCTTTCTTT. J is TRBJ1-1 and V is TRBV19; tentative D call: TRBD1 (6 bases). Germline V gives CDR1 LNHDA, CDR2 SQIVND (reference sequence). This CDR3 is 17 amino acids long. Trimming removed 1 base at V and 1 base at J, with 16 bases between.

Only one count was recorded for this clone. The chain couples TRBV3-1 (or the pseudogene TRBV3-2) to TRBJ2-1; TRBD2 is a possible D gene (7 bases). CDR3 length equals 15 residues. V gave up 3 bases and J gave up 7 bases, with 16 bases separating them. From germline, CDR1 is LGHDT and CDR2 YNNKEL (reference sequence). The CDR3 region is CASSQRGPGLNEQFF. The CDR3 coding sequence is TGTGCCAGCAGCCAGCGGGGGCCCGGCTTGAATGAGCAGTTCTTC.